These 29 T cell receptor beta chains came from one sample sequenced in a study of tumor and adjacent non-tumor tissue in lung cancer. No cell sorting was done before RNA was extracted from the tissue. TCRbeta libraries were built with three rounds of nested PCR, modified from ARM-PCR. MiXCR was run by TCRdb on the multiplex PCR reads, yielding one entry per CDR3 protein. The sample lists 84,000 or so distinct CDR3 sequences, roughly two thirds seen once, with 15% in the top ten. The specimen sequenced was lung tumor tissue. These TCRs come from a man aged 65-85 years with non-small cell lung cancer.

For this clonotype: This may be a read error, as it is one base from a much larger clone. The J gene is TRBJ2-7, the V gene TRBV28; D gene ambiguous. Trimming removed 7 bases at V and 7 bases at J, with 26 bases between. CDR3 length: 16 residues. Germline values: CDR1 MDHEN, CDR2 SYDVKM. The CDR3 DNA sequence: TGTGCCAGCACTTTGTTGGCGATTGCGGCAGAAGTTGAGCAGTACTTC. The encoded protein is CASTLLAIAAEVEQYF.

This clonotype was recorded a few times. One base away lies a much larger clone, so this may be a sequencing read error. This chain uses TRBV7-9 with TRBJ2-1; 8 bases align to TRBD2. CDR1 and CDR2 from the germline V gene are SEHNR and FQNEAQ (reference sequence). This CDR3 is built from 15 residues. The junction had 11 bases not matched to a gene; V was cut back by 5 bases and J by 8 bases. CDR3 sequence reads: CASSHRSGGSDEQFF. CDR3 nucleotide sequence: TGTGCCAGCAGCCACAGGAGCGGGGGTTCCGATGAGCAGTTCTTC.

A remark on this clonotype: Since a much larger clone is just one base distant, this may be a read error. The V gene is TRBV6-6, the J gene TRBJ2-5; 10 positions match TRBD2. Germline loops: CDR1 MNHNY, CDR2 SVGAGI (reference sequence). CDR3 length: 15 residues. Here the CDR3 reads CASTRGAGGLESQYF. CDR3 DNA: TGTGCCAGCACCCGGGGAGCGGGGGGGCTAGAGAGCCAGTACTTC.

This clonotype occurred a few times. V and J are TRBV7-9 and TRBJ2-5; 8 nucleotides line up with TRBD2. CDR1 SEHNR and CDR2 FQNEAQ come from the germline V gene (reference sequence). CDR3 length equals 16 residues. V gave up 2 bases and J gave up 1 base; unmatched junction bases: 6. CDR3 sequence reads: CASSLNLAGTQETQYF. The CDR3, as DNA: TGTGCCAGCAGCTTAAACTTAGCGGGGACCCAAGAGACCCAGTACTTC.

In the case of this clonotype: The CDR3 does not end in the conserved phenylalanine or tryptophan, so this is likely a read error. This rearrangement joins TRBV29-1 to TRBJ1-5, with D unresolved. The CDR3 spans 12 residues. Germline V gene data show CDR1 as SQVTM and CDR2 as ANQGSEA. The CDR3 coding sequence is TGCATCGTTCGGGTGGGGAATCAGTCCCAGCATTCT. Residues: CIVRVGNQSQHS.

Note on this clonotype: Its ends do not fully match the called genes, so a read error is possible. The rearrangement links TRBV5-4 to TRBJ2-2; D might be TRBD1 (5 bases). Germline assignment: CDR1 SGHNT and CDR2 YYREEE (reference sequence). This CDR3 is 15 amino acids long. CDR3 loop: CASSVMGRNTGELFF. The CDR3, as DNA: TGCGCCAGCAGCGTCATGGGGCGCAACACCGGGGAGCTGTTTTTT.

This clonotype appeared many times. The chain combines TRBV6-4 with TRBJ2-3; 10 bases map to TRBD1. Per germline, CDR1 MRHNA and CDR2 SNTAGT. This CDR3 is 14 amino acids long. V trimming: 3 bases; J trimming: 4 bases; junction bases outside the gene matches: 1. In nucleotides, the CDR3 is TGTGCCAGCAGTGAAGGACAGGGGGCAGATACGCAGTATTTT. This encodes CASSEGQGADTQYF.

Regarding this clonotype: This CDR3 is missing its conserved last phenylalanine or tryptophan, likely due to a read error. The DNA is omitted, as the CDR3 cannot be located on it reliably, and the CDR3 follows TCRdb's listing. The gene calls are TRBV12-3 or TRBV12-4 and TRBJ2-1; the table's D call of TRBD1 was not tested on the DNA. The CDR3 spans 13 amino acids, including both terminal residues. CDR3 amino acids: CASSSAGSHEQLL.

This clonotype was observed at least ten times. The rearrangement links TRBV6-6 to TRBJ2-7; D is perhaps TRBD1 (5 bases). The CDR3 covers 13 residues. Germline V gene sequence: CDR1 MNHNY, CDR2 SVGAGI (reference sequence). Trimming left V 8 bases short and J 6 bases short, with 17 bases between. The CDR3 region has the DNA TGTGCCAGCGGTTGGGGCAGGTATGCCGAGCAGTACTTC. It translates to CASGWGRYAEQYF.

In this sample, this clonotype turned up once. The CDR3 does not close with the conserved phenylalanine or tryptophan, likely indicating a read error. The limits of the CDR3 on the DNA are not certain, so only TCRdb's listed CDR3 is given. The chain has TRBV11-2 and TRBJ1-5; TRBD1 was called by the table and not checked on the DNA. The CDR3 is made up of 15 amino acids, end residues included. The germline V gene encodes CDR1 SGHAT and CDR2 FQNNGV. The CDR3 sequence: CASSFSRDSWQPQHL.

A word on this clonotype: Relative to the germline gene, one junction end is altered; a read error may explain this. The DNA of the CDR3 is TGTGCCAGCGGTACCACCCCCAACAGGGGAGAGACCCAGTGCTTC. Protein sequence: CASGTTPNRGETQCF. The V call is TRBV12-3 or TRBV12-4, the J call TRBJ2-5; 7 bases map to TRBD1. The CDR3 contains 15 residues.

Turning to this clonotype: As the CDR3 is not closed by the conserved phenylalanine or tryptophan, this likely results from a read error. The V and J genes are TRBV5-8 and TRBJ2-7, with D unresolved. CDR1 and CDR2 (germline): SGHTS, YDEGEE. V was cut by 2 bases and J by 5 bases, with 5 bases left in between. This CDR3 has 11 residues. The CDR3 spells CASSFVDEQYL. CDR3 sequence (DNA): TGTGCCAGCAGCTTCGTAGACGAGCAGTACTTA.

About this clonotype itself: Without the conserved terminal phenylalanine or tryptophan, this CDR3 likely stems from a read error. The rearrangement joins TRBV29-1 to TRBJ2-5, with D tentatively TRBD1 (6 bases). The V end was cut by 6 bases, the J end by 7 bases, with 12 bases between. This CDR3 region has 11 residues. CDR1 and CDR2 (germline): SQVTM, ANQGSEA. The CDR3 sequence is CSVGVGGTQYS. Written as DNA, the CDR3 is TGCAGCGTGGGAGTAGGGGGGACCCAGTACTCC.

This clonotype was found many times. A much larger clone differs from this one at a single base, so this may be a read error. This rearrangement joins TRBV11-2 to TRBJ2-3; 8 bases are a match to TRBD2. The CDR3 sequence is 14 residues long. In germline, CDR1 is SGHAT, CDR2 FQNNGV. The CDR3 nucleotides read TGTGCCAGCAACTTAGGAGGGATCGGGCGGGGGGCCCCATTT. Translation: CASNLGGIGRGAPF.

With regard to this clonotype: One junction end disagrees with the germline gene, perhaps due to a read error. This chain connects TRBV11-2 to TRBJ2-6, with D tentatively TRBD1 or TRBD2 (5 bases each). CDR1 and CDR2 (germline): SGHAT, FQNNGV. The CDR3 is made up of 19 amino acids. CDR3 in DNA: TGTGCCAGTAGCTCCCCGAGGGGAAGAGGAGGCTCTGAGGCCAACGTCCTGACTTTC. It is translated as CASSSPRGRGGSEANVLTF. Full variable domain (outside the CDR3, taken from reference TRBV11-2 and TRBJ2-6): EAGVAQSPRYKIIEKRQSVAFWCNPISGHATLYWYQQILGQGPKLLIQFQNNGVVDDSQLPKDRFSAERLKGVDSTLKIQPAKLEDSAVYLCASSSPRGRGGSEANVLTFGAGSRLTVL.

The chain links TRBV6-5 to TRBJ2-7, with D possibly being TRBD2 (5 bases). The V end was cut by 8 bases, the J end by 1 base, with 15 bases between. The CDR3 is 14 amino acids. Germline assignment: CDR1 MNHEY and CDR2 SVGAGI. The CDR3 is CASCPGIGSYEQYF. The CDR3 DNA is TGTGCCAGCTGTCCCGGGATTGGTTCCTACGAGCAGTACTTC.

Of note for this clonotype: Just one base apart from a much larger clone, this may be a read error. The CDR3: CASSERQEAQYF. The DNA of the CDR3 is TGTGCCAGCAGTGAGAGGCAAGAGGCCCAGTACTTC. The rearrangement links TRBV12-3 or TRBV12-4 to TRBJ2-5; D is unclear. The length of the CDR3 is 12 residues.

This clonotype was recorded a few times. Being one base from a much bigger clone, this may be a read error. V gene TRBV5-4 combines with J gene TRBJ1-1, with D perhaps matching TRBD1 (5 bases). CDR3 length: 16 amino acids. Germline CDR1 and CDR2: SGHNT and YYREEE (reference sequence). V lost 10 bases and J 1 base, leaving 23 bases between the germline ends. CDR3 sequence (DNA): TGTGCCGGCAACTTTGCCCTGGGGCAGGGGAACACTGAAGCTTTCTTT. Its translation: CAGNFALGQGNTEAFF.

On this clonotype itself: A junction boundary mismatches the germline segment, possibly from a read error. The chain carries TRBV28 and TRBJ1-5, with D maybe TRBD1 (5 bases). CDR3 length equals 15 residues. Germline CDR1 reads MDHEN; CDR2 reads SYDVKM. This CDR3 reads CVSSQIRVRNQPKHF. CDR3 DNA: TGTGTCAGCAGCCAGATCAGGGTTAGGAATCAGCCCAAGCATTTT.

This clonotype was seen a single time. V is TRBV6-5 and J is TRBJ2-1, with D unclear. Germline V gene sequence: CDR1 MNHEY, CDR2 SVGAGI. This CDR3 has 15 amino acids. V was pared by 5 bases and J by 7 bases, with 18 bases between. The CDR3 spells CASSPDDFLGNEQFF. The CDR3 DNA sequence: TGTGCCAGCAGTCCGGACGACTTCCTGGGGAATGAGCAGTTCTTC.

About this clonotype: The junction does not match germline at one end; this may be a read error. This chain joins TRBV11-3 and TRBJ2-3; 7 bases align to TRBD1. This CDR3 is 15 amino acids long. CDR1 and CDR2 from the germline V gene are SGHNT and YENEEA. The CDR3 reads CASSYGTVSTYTQYF. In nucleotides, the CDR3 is TGTGCCAGCAGCTATGGGACAGTGAGCACATATACGCAGTATTTT.

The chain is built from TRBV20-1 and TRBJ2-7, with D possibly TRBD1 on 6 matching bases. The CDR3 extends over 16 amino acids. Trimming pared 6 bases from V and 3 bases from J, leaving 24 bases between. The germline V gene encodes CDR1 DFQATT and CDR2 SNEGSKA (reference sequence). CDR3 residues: CSAPVPHRAPHYEQYF. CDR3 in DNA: TGCAGTGCCCCCGTCCCACACAGGGCCCCCCACTACGAGCAGTACTTC.

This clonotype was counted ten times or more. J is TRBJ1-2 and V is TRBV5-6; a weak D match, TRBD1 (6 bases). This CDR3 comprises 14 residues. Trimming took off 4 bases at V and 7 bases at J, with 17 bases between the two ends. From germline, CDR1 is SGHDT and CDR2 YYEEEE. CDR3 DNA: TGTGCCAGCAGCCGGGGGCAGGAGTCGGCTGGCTACACCTTC. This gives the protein CASSRGQESAGYTF.

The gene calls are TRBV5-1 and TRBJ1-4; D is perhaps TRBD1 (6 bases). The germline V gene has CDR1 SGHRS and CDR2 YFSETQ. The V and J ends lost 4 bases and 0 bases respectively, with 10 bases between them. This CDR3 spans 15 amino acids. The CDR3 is CASSHGGATNEKLFF. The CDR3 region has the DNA TGCGCCAGCAGCCACGGGGGCGCAACTAATGAAAAACTGTTTTTT.

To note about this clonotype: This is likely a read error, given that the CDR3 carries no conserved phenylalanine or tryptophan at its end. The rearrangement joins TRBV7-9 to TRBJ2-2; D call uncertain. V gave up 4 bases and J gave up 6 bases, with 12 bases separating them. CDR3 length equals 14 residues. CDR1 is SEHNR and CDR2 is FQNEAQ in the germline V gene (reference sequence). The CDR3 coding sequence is TGTGCCAGCAGCTCAATCAGAACGGCCGGGGAGCTGTTTGTT. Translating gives CASSSIRTAGELFV.

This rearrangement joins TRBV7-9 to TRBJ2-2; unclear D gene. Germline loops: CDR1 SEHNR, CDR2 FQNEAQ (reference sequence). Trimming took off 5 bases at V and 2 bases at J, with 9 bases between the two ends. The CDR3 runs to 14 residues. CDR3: CASSVLKNTGELFF. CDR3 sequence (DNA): TGTGCCAGCAGCGTACTTAAAAACACCGGGGAGCTGTTTTTT.

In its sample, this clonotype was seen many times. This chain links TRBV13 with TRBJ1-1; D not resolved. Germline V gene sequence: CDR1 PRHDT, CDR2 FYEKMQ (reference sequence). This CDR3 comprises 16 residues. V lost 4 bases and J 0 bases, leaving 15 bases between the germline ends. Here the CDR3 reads CASSSNREGMNTEAFF. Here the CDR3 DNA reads TGTGCCAGCAGCTCTAATAGGGAAGGGATGAACACTGAAGCTTTCTTT.

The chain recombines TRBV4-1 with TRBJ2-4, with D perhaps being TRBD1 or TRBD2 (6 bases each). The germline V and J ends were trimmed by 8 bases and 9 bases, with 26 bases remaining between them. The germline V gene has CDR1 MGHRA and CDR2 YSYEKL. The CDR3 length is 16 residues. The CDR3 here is CASGRQGTGQEGIQYF. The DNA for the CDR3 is TGCGCCAGCGGCCGACAAGGAACAGGGCAGGAGGGCATTCAGTACTTC.

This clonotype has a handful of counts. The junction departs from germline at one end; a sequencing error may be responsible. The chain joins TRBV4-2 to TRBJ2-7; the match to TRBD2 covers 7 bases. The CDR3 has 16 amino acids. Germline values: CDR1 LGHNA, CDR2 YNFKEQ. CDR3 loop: CAISQAVTGGSNEQYF. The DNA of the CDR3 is TGTGCCATCAGCCAGGCTGTCACTGGCGGGAGTAACGAGCAGTACTTC.